The 32 T cell receptor beta chains in this list originate from one sample, sequenced in a study of cytomegalovirus exposure and HLA in healthy donors (dated by TCRdb to about 2017). The method was the immunoSEQ multiplex PCR assay. As stored in TCRdb, this immuneACCESS dataset retains in-frame rearrangements with V and J assigned. A fraction of the clones does not appear; measured against another copy, unresolved V genes explain less than half of the discrepancy, and the remainder lacks a known reason. Present in this sample are around 220,000 clones, approximately 80% of which were seen just once. The top ten clonotypes cover around an eighth of the sample. The specimen was PBMCs. The receptors originated from a woman in her thirties in good health and CMV-seropositive.

This clone has only one observation. This chain connects TRBV25-1 to TRBJ2-3, with 10 bases lining up with TRBD2. Unmatched junction bases numbered 4, after V lost 3 bases and J lost 4 bases. This CDR3 has 15 amino acids. CDR1 and CDR2 from the germline V gene are MGHDK and SYGVNS. In DNA, the CDR3 is TGTGCCAGCAGTGACCTAGCGGGAGCGGCAGATACGCAGTATTTT. Translating gives CASSDLAGAADTQYF.

The chain carries TRBV28 and TRBJ2-3; 13 bases align to TRBD2. The junction had 16 bases not matched to a gene; V was cut back by 8 bases and J by 2 bases. Germline values: CDR1 MDHEN, CDR2 SYDVKM. The CDR3 contains 19 residues. The CDR3 sequence is CASDQGFTSGRGDTDTQYF. The CDR3 region has the DNA TGTGCCAGCGATCAGGGGTTCACTAGCGGGAGGGGGGACACAGATACGCAGTATTTT.

This clone was picked up a small number of times. This rearrangement joins TRBV28 to TRBJ2-7; D not resolved. Germline V CDR1 and CDR2: MDHEN, SYDVKM. This CDR3 has 12 amino acids. Trimming stripped 2 bases from V and 2 bases from J, with 4 bases between. CDR3 nucleotides: TGTGCCAGCAGTTTACGCACCTACGAGCAGTACTTC. This codes for CASSLRTYEQYF.

The CDR3 nucleotides read TGTGCCTGGAGTGTATGGGGACAGGGTGTTGGAAACACCATATATTTT. Its translation is CAWSVWGQGVGNTIYF. V usage is TRBV30 and J usage is TRBJ1-3; 9 nucleotides match TRBD1. V gave up 0 bases and J gave up 3 bases; unmatched junction bases: 6. Germline loops: CDR1 GTSNPN, CDR2 SVGIG (reference sequence). The length of the CDR3 is 16 residues. Filled out from reference TRBV30 and TRBJ1-3, the complete variable domain reads SQTIHQWPATLVQPVGSPLSLECTVEGTSNPNLYWYRQAAGRGLQLLFYSVGIGQISSEVPQNLSASRPQDRQFILSSKKLLLSDSGFYLCAWSVWGQGVGNTIYFGEGSWLTVV.

The genes are TRBV30 and TRBJ2-7; D remains ambiguous. Germline CDR1 GTSNPN, CDR2 SVGIG (reference sequence). This CDR3 spans 13 amino acids. V dropped 0 bases and J dropped 2 bases, with 8 bases sitting between them. The CDR3, as DNA: TGTGCCTGGAGTGTAGCCGGTGCCTACGAGCAGTACTTC. Translating gives CAWSVAGAYEQYF. Combining the CDR3 with reference TRBV30 and TRBJ2-7 gives the whole variable domain SQTIHQWPATLVQPVGSPLSLECTVEGTSNPNLYWYRQAAGRGLQLLFYSVGIGQISSEVPQNLSASRPQDRQFILSSKKLLLSDSGFYLCAWSVAGAYEQYFGPGTRLTVT.

As for this clone: Other DNA sequences in the sample encode the same CDR3. The chain recombines TRBV5-1 with TRBJ2-7; D is uncertain. This CDR3 is 12 amino acids long. V was pared by 0 bases and J by 3 bases, with 4 bases between. Germline lookup yields CDR1 SGHRS and CDR2 YFSETQ. The CDR3: CASSLGGYEQYF. The CDR3 coding sequence is TGCGCCAGCAGCTTGGGGGGCTACGAGCAGTACTTC.

The gene calls are TRBV5-5 and TRBJ2-7; 7 nucleotides line up with TRBD2. The length of the CDR3 is 12 residues. Germline V CDR1 and CDR2: SGHKS, YYEKEE (reference sequence). V shed 0 bases, J shed 6 bases, and the junction held 0 bases outside the gene matches. The CDR3 coding sequence is TGTGCCAGCAGCTTGGCTAGCGGCGAGCAGTACTTC. Translation gives CASSLASGEQYF.

The CDR3 region has the DNA TGTGCCAGCAGTTACTCCCGACGGGGCAATGAGCAGTTCTTC. This gives the protein CASSYSRRGNEQFF. The chain combines TRBV6-5 with TRBJ2-1; D might be TRBD2 (5 bases). CDR1 is MNHEY and CDR2 is SVGAGI in the germline V gene. Trimming stripped 0 bases from V and 6 bases from J, with 9 bases between. This CDR3 spans 14 amino acids.

This sequence joins TRBV27 and TRBJ1-1; D remains unclear. Deletions cut 2 bases from V and 1 base from J, with 8 bases between. CDR3 size: 14 residues. Per germline, CDR1 MNHEY and CDR2 SMNVEV (reference sequence). CDR3 in amino acids: CASSLRRANTEAFF. In DNA, the CDR3 is TGTGCCAGCAGTTTACGGCGGGCGAACACTGAAGCTTTCTTT.

The chain links TRBV18 to TRBJ1-4; maybe TRBD1 (5 bases). In germline, CDR1 is KGHSH, CDR2 LQKENI. With 3 bases removed from V and 7 bases from J, the gap between germline ends came to 9 bases. The CDR3 covers 13 residues. CDR3 nucleotide sequence: TGTGCCAGCTCACCCTCAGGGAGTGAAAAACTGTTTTTT. Protein: CASSPSGSEKLFF.

This clone has only a few counts. The genes are TRBV27 and TRBJ1-5; unclear D gene. Germline CDR1 is MNHEY and CDR2 is SMNVEV (reference sequence). The CDR3 is 13 residues long. Trimming took off 4 bases at V and 1 base at J, with 5 bases between the two ends. The DNA for the CDR3 is TGTGCCAGCAGTTGGGCGAGCAATCAGCCCCAGCATTTT. The encoded protein is CASSWASNQPQHF.

This sequence joins TRBV30 and TRBJ1-2; 9 nucleotides align to TRBD1. J lost 7 bases, V lost 5 bases, and 2 bases had no gene match. This CDR3 region has 11 residues. Germline-derived CDR1 and CDR2 are GTSNPN and SVGIG (reference sequence). This CDR3 reads CAWGTGPGYTF. In DNA form, the CDR3 reads TGTGCCTGGGGGACAGGGCCTGGCTACACCTTC.

This rearrangement joins TRBV7-8 to TRBJ2-3; no definite D call. This CDR3 comprises 16 residues. V was trimmed by 1 base and J by 0 bases, leaving 11 bases between them. Germline V CDR1 and CDR2: SGHVS, FQNEAQ. CDR3: CASSLDRFTSTDTQYF. For the CDR3, the DNA is TGTGCCAGCAGCTTAGATCGCTTCACTAGCACAGATACGCAGTATTTT. The entire variable domain, with the rest obtained from reference TRBV7-8 and TRBJ2-3, is as follows: GAGVSQSPRYKVAKRGQDVALRCDPISGHVSLFWYQQALGQGPEFLTYFQNEAQLDKSGLPSDRFFAERPEGSVSTLKIQRTQQEDSAVYLCASSLDRFTSTDTQYFGPGTRLTVL.

The DNA of the CDR3 is TGCGCCAGCAGTGCAGGGAAGGACTATGGCTACACCTTC. Translation gives CASSAGKDYGYTF. V gene TRBV10-1 combines with J gene TRBJ1-2; TRBD1 is a possible D gene (5 bases). Germline V gene lookup returns CDR1 WNHNN and CDR2 SYGVQD (reference sequence). V lost 4 bases and J 3 bases, leaving 9 bases between the germline ends. The CDR3 spans 13 residues.

This clone was found a few times. This rearrangement joins TRBV28 to TRBJ1-4; a weak D match, TRBD1 (5 bases). The CDR3 spans 15 residues. Germline V lookup: CDR1 MDHEN, CDR2 SYDVKM. V was clipped by 2 bases and J by 8 bases, with 15 bases between them. CDR3 sequence (DNA): TGTGCCAGCAGTTTAAGGGGTCGGGTACGGGAAAAACTGTTTTTT. It yields the protein CASSLRGRVREKLFF.

V is TRBV29-1 and J is TRBJ2-3; the D call may be TRBD1 or TRBD2 (5 bases each). V was clipped by 4 bases and J by 12 bases, with 11 bases between them. The CDR3 totals 10 residues. Germline loops: CDR1 SQVTM, CDR2 ANQGSEA. CDR3 amino acids: CSVVGTNQYF. The DNA for the CDR3 is TGCAGCGTTGTCGGGACGAACCAGTATTTT.

This clone has just a few counts. The chain is built from TRBV5-1 and TRBJ2-1; maybe TRBD2 (5 bases). CDR1 and CDR2 from the germline V gene are SGHRS and YFSETQ. The CDR3 is 13 amino acids. The V gene lost 4 bases and the J gene lost 8 bases, with 13 bases spanning the gap. For the CDR3, the DNA is TGCGCCAGCAGCAATGCGAGGGTTGATGAGCAGTTCTTC. It translates to CASSNARVDEQFF.

This chain links TRBV5-6 with TRBJ2-7, with 7 bases identical to TRBD1. V trimming: 0 bases; J trimming: 4 bases; junction bases outside the gene matches: 10. The CDR3 is 16 residues long. Looked up from germline, CDR1 is SGHDT and CDR2 is YYEEEE. CDR3 loop: CASSLVGTALLYEQYF. CDR3 nucleotides: TGTGCCAGCAGCTTGGTGGGGACAGCATTATTATACGAGCAGTACTTC.

The rearrangement uses TRBV5-6 and TRBJ1-2; 7 nucleotides align to TRBD1. Looked up from germline, CDR1 is SGHDT and CDR2 is YYEEEE. The J segment lost 2 bases and the V segment lost 0 bases, leaving 7 bases of the junction unmatched. The CDR3 contains 16 residues. In DNA form, the CDR3 reads TGTGCCAGCAGCTTGGGTCCTCAGGGGGACAACTATGGCTACACCTTC. It yields the protein CASSLGPQGDNYGYTF.

The chain carries TRBV27 and TRBJ2-7, with 12 bases that match TRBD1. The germline CDR1 and CDR2 sequences are MNHEY and SMNVEV (reference sequence). The CDR3 totals 19 residues. Trimming removed 6 bases from V and 2 bases from J; junction bases left unmatched: 17. CDR3: CASSLTGTGGGPRTYEQYF. CDR3 DNA: TGTGCCAGCAGCCTTACCGGGACAGGGGGCGGCCCAAGGACCTACGAGCAGTACTTC.

CDR3 protein: CASSVWTDMNTEAFF. The CDR3 nucleotides read TGTGCCAGCAGTGTCTGGACAGATATGAACACTGAAGCTTTCTTT. V is TRBV25-1 and J is TRBJ1-1; possibly TRBD1 for D (6 bases). This CDR3 has 15 residues. The germline V gene encodes CDR1 MGHDK and CDR2 SYGVNS. V lost 4 bases and J lost 0, with 12 bases in between.

The V call is TRBV11-3, the J call TRBJ2-1; no clear D. Looked up from germline, CDR1 is SGHNT and CDR2 is YENEEA. This CDR3 is 13 amino acids long. V lost 3 bases and J 9 bases, leaving 12 bases between the germline ends. The CDR3 nucleotides are TGTGCCAGCAGCTTGTTACGGTCCCCTGAGCAGTTCTTC. It translates to CASSLLRSPEQFF.

The rearrangement uses TRBV5-1 and TRBJ2-7, with D possibly being TRBD1 (5 bases). From germline, CDR1 is SGHRS and CDR2 YFSETQ. V was pared by 0 bases and J by 3 bases, with 10 bases between. The CDR3 covers 14 residues. In DNA form, the CDR3 reads TGCGCCAGCAGCTTGGGTCAGGGCGGCTACGAGCAGTACTTC. It translates to CASSLGQGGYEQYF.

The genes are TRBV30 and TRBJ1-1; the D gene is possibly TRBD1 (5 bases). The V and J ends lost 5 bases and 1 base respectively, with 17 bases between them. CDR3 length: 15 residues. Germline CDR1 is GTSNPN and CDR2 is SVGIG (reference sequence). CDR3 region: CAWDLLGGWNTEAFF. As DNA, the CDR3 is TGTGCCTGGGACCTATTGGGGGGGTGGAACACTGAAGCTTTCTTT.

This chain uses TRBV2 with TRBJ2-5, with D tentatively TRBD1 or TRBD2 (6 bases each). This CDR3 is 12 amino acids long. Looked up from germline, CDR1 is SNHLY and CDR2 is FYNNEI. Between the trimmed V and J ends, which lost 5 bases and 5 bases, there was a span of 9 bases. CDR3: CASSKGGETQYF. The CDR3 DNA is TGTGCCAGCAGTAAAGGGGGGGAGACCCAGTACTTC.

The chain couples TRBV6-6 to TRBJ1-2; no clear D. This CDR3 has 11 residues. Germline V gene sequence: CDR1 MNHNY, CDR2 SVGAGI (reference sequence). V shed 7 bases and J shed 6 bases, with 9 bases lying between them. The CDR3 DNA reads as TGTGCCAGCAATGATTTGGATGGCTACACCTTC. Its translation: CASNDLDGYTF.

J is TRBJ2-3 and V is TRBV9; 7 bases match TRBD2. J was trimmed by 2 bases and V by 4 bases; bases with no gene match: 7. The germline gives CDR1 SGDLS, CDR2 YYNGEE. This CDR3 is built from 15 residues. CDR3 sequence (DNA): TGTGCCAGCAGCCCACCCGGGACTACCACAGATACGCAGTATTTT. Its protein is CASSPPGTTTDTQYF.

This chain links TRBV5-6 with TRBJ2-7, with D tentatively TRBD1 (5 bases). Germline lookup yields CDR1 SGHDT and CDR2 YYEEEE. Trimming pared 0 bases from V and 4 bases from J, leaving 14 bases between. The length of the CDR3 is 15 residues. The CDR3 here is CASSLGPGSSYEQYF. In nucleotides, the CDR3 is TGTGCCAGCAGCTTGGGGCCAGGGTCATCTTACGAGCAGTACTTC.

This chain uses TRBV4-1 with TRBJ1-5; tentative D call: TRBD1 (5 bases). Germline values: CDR1 MGHRA, CDR2 YSYEKL. The CDR3 extends over 14 amino acids. Trimming stripped 3 bases from V and 6 bases from J, with 12 bases between. The CDR3 DNA is TGCGCCAGCAGCCAGGGCCAGGGCGGTCAGCCCCAGCATTTT. This gives the protein CASSQGQGGQPQHF.

The chain uses TRBV4-1 and TRBJ1-2; D is possibly TRBD1 (5 bases). Germline CDR1 reads MGHRA; CDR2 reads YSYEKL. The CDR3 has 16 amino acids. Trimming left V 1 base short and J 4 bases short, with 16 bases between. The CDR3 DNA is TGCGCCAGCAGCCAAGTCGAAGACGGGGCAGGCTATGGCTACACCTTC. This sequence encodes CASSQVEDGAGYGYTF.

V is TRBV6-1 and J is TRBJ2-1; tentative D call: TRBD2 (5 bases). The length of the CDR3 is 14 residues. In germline, CDR1 is MNHNS, CDR2 SASEGT. Between the trimmed V and J ends, which lost 4 bases and 6 bases, there was a span of 13 bases. The CDR3 nucleotides are TGTGCCAGCAGTGCTGGACTTTCCACCAATGAGCAGTTCTTC. Its protein product is CASSAGLSTNEQFF.

J is TRBJ2-2 and V is TRBV5-6; D possibly corresponds to TRBD1 (6 bases). This CDR3 contains 13 residues. V dropped 4 bases and J dropped 4 bases, with 8 bases sitting between them. Germline CDR1 reads SGHDT; CDR2 reads YYEEEE. The CDR3: CASSARGTGELFF. CDR3 nucleotide sequence: TGTGCCAGCAGCGCCAGGGGCACCGGGGAGCTGTTTTTT.